One and the same sample provided the 5 T cell receptor beta chains below, sequenced in a study of Ad26.COV2.S vaccination and SARS-CoV-2 variants. Data came from immunoSEQ multiplex PCR; TCRdb stores just in-frame clones and leaves some out. This sample has about 680,000 clones; around 89% occur once, and the top ten carry around 1.4%. Treatment indicated: around 19 received Ad26.COV2.S at low or high dose, single or two shots; several received placebo; per-sample allocation not given. Day 63 after the first injection of vaccine or placebo was the sampling time. Source: peripheral blood, taken in a trial of Ad26.COV2.S vaccine versus placebo. The receptors were sampled from a person between 18 and 65 years old who received the Ad26.COV2.S COVID-19 vaccine or a placebo.

This chain links TRBV12-3 or TRBV12-4 with TRBJ1-5; D unclear. The CDR3 consists of 12 residues. V was clipped by 6 bases and J by 7 bases, with 10 bases between them. CDR3 in amino acids: CASSSSGQPQHF. Here the CDR3 DNA reads TGTGCCAGCAGCTCCTCTGGACAGCCCCAGCATTTT.

The genes are TRBV6-1 and TRBJ1-4; a weak D match, TRBD1 (5 bases). The length of the CDR3 is 14 residues. Germline loops: CDR1 MNHNS, CDR2 SASEGT. V shed 1 base and J shed 8 bases, with 11 bases lying between them. This chain's CDR3 is CASSEVTGGEKLFF. The CDR3 DNA follows: TGTGCCAGCAGTGAAGTTACAGGTGGCGAAAAACTGTTTTTT.

The table lists this clone with a few counts. The chain couples TRBV4-2 to TRBJ1-6; D is undetermined. The germline CDR1 and CDR2 sequences are LGHNA and YNFKEQ. The V and J ends lost 6 bases and 8 bases respectively, with 20 bases between them. CDR3 length: 16 amino acids. The CDR3 DNA follows: TGTGCCAGCAGGCGCGGTTCCGGCCAGCGTGATTCACCCCTCCACTTT. Protein sequence: CASRRGSGQRDSPLHF.

The chain is built from TRBV5-4 and TRBJ2-3; D is possibly TRBD1 (5 bases). The CDR3 is 18 residues long. CDR1 is SGHNT and CDR2 is YYREEE in the germline V gene (reference sequence). Trimming took off 2 bases at V and 2 bases at J, with 21 bases between the two ends. The CDR3 region is CASSFFGETATSTDTQYF. Here the CDR3 DNA reads TGTGCCAGCAGCTTTTTCGGCGAGACAGCAACCTCCACAGATACGCAGTATTTT. Complete variable domain (other parts from reference TRBV5-4 and TRBJ2-3): ETGVTQSPTHLIKTRGQQVTLRCSSQSGHNTVSWYQQALGQGPQFIFQYYREEENGRGNFPPRFSGLQFPNYSSELNVNALELDDSALYLCASSFFGETATSTDTQYFGPGTRLTVL.

This chain connects TRBV6-2 or TRBV6-3 to TRBJ1-2; TRBD1 aligns across 8 bases. V trimming: 5 bases; J trimming: 5 bases; junction bases outside the gene matches: 10. The CDR3 is 15 residues long. From germline, CDR1 is MNHEY and CDR2 SVGEGT. The CDR3 DNA reads as TGTGCCAGCAGTGACGGACAGGGAAGGTTATATGGCTACACCTTC. Amino acid sequence: CASSDGQGRLYGYTF.